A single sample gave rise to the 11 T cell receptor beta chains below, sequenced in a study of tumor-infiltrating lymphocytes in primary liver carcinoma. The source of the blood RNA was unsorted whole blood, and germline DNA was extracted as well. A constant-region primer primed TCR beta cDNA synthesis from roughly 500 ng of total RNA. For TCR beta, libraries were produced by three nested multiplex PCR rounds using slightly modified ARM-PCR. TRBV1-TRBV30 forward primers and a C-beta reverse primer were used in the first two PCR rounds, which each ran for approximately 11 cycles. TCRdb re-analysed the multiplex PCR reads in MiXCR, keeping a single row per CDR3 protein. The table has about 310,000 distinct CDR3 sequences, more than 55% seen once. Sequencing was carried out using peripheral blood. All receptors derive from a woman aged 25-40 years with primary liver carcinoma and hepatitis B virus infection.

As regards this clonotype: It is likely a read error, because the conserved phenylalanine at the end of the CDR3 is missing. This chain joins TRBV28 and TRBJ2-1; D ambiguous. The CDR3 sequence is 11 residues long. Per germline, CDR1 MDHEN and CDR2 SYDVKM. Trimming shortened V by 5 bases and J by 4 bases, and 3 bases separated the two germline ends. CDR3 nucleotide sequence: TGTGCCAGCAGTCCGTACAATGAGCAGTTCATC. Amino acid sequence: CASSPYNEQFI.

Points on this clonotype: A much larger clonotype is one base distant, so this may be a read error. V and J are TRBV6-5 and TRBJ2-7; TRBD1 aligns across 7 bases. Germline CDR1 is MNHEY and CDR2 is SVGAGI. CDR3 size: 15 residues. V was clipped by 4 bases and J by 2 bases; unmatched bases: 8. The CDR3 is CASSSPTGFAYEQYF. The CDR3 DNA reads TGTGCCAGCAGTTCCCCGACAGGGTTCGCCTACGAGCAGTACTTC.

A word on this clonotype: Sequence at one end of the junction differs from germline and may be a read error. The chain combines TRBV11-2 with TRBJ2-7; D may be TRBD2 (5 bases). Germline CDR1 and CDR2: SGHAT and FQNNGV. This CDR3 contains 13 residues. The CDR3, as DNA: TGTGCCAACAGCTTAGCGCTCCAGCTGGAGCAGTACTTC. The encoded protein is CANSLALQLEQYF.

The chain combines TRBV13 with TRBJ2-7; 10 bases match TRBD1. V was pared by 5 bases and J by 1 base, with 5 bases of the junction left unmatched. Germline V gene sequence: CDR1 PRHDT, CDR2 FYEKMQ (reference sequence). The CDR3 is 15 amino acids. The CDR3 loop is CASSTSGQGSYEQYF. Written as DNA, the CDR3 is TGTGCCAGCAGCACTTCGGGACAGGGGTCCTACGAGCAGTACTTC. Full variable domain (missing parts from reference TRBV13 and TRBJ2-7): AAGVIQSPRHLIKEKRETATLKCYPIPRHDTVYWYQQGPGQDPQFLISFYEKMQSDKGSIPDRFSAQQFSDYHSELNMSSLELGDSALYFCASSTSGQGSYEQYFGPGTRLTVT.

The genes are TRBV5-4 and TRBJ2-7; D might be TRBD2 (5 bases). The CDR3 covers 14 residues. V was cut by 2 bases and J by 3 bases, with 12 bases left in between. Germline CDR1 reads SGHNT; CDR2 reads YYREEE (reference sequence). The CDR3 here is CASSFGGPNYEQYF. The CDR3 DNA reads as TGTGCCAGCAGCTTTGGCGGGCCTAACTACGAGCAGTACTTC. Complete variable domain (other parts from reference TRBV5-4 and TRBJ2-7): ETGVTQSPTHLIKTRGQQVTLRCSSQSGHNTVSWYQQALGQGPQFIFQYYREEENGRGNFPPRFSGLQFPNYSSELNVNALELDDSALYLCASSFGGPNYEQYFGPGTRLTVT.

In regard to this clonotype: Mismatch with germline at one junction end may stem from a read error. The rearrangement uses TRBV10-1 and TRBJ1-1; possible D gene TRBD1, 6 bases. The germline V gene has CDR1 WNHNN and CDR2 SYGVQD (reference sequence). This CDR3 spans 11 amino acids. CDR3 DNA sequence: TGCACCAGCCTATGGGGGGCTGAAGCTTTCTTC. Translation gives CTSLWGAEAFF.

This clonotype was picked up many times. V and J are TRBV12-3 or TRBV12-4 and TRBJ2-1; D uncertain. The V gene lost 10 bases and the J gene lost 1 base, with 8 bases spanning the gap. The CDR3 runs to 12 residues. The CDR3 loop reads CAIAESYNEQFF. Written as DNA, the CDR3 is TGTGCCATCGCCGAGTCCTACAATGAGCAGTTCTTC.

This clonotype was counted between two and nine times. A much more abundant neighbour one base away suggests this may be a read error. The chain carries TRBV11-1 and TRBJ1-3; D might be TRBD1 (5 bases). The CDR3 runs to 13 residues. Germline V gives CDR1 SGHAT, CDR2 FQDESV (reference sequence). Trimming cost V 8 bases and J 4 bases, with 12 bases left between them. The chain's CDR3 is CASGWGGGNTIYF. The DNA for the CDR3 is TGTGCCAGCGGCTGGGGCGGCGGAAACACCATATATTTT.

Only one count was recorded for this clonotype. The CDR3 nucleotides read TGTGCCAGCAACATTCAAAATGAGCAGTTCTTC. It translates to CASNIQNEQFF. The genes are TRBV7-8 and TRBJ2-1; no definite D call. The CDR3 covers 11 residues. Trimming took off 7 bases at V and 7 bases at J, with 8 bases between the two ends. Germline V CDR1 and CDR2: SGHVS, FQNEAQ.

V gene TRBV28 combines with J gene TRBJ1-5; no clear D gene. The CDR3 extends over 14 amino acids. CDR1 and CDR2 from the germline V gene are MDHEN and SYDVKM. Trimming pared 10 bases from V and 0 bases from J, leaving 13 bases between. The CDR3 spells CATRTADSNQPQHF. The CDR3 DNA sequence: TGTGCCACTCGCACGGCGGATAGCAATCAGCCCCAGCATTTT. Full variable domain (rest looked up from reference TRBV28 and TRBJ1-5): DVKVTQSSRYLVKRTGEKVFLECVQDMDHENMFWYRQDPGLGLRLIYFSYDVKMKEKGDIPEGYSVSREKKERFSLILESASTNQTSMYLCATRTADSNQPQHFGDGTRLSIL.

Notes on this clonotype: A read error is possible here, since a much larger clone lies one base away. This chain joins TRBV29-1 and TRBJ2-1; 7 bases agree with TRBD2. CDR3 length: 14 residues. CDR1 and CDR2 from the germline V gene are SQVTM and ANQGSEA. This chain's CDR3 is CSVDPQRGYNDQFF. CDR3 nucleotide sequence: TGCAGCGTTGACCCCCAGCGGGGATACAATGACCAGTTCTTC.